A single sample gave rise to the 3 T cell receptor beta chains below, sequenced in a study of post-analysis software for immune sequencing data. Notes on the study in general: With TRBV5-6, TRBV5-1 and TRBV20-1 included, five TRBV segments were more frequent in patients than in controls.

The antigens these receptors bind are not known. cDNA libraries for TCR beta contained unique molecular identifiers. In TCRdb, the PCR reads were re-called with MiXCR into one record per CDR3 protein. Seen here are hundreds of thousands of distinct CDR3 sequences, over 35% observed once, and the top ten hold 12%. Sample: blood. These receptors all stem from a girl aged 5-17 years with multiple sclerosis.

V and J are TRBV28 and TRBJ2-1, with 7 bases fitting TRBD2. This CDR3 is 16 amino acids long. The V gene's germline CDR1 is MDHEN and CDR2 SYDVKM. Germline trimming cut 4 bases from V and 0 bases from J; bases unmatched to any gene: 6. This chain's CDR3 is CASSSTSPSSYNEQFF. The DNA for the CDR3 is TGTGCCAGCAGTTCGACTAGCCCAAGCTCCTACAATGAGCAGTTCTTC. Supplemented by reference TRBV28 and TRBJ2-1, the full variable domain reads DVKVTQSSRYLVKRTGEKVFLECVQDMDHENMFWYRQDPGLGLRLIYFSYDVKMKEKGDIPEGYSVSREKKERFSLILESASTNQTSMYLCASSSTSPSSYNEQFFGPGTRLTVL.

This chain uses TRBV2 with TRBJ2-5, with TRBD1 identical over 8 bases. Germline-derived CDR1 and CDR2 are SNHLY and FYNNEI. V trimming: 6 bases; J trimming: 2 bases; junction bases outside the gene matches: 17. CDR3 length equals 18 residues. CDR3 DNA: TGTGCCAGCAGGTCATTTAGGGACAGGAGAAATTATCAAGAGACCCAGTACTTC. This codes for CASRSFRDRRNYQETQYF.

This clonotype was counted between two and nine times. The chain has TRBV4-2 and TRBJ2-7; the D gene is possibly TRBD2 (6 bases). The V gene lost 0 bases and the J gene lost 1 base, with 16 bases spanning the gap. Germline V lookup: CDR1 LGHNA, CDR2 YNFKEQ. The length of the CDR3 is 17 residues. CDR3 in DNA: TGTGCCAGCAGCCAAGATATGGGGGGTCATCGATCCTACGAGCAGTACTTC. The encoded protein is CASSQDMGGHRSYEQYF.